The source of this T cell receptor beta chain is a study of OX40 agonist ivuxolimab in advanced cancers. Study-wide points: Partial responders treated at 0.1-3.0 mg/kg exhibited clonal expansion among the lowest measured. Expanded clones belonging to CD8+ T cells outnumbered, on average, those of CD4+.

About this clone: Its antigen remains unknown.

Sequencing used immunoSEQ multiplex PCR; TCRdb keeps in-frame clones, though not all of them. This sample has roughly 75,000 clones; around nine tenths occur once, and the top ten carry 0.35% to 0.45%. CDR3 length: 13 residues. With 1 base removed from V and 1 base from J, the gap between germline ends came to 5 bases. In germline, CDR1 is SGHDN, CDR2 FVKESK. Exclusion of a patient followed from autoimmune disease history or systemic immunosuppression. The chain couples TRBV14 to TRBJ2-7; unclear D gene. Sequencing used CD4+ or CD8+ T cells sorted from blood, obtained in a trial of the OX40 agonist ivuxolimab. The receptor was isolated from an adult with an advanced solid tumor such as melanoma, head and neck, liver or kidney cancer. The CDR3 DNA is TGTGCCAGCAGCCAAGGGTTATCCTACGAGCAGTACTTC. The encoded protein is CASSQGLSYEQYF.